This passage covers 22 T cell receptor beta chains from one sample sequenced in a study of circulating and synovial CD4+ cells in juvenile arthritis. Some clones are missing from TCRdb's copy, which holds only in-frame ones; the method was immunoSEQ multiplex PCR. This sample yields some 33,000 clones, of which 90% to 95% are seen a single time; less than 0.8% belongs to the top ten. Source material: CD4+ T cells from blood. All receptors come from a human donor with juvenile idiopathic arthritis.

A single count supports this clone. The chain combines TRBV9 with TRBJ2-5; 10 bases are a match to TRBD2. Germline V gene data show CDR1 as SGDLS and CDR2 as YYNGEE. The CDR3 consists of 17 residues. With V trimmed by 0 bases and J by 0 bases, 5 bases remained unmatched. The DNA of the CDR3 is TGTGCCAGCAGCGTAGGGGGTAGCGGGGGGTACCAAGAGACCCAGTACTTC. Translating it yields CASSVGGSGGYQETQYF.

The CDR3 region is CASSLGISGTQYF. The CDR3 nucleotides are TGTGCCAGCAGCTTAGGGATTAGCGGCACGCAGTATTTT. V is TRBV13 and J is TRBJ2-3; tentative D call: TRBD2 (6 bases). The CDR3 is 13 amino acids. V gave up 0 bases and J gave up 9 bases, with 10 bases separating them. CDR1 and CDR2 from the germline V gene are PRHDT and FYEKMQ (reference sequence).

CDR3 sequence: CASSRGAGGAYEQYF. As DNA, the CDR3 is TGTGCCAGCAGCCGGGGGGCAGGGGGTGCCTACGAGCAGTACTTC. The V gene is TRBV14, the J gene TRBJ2-7; tentative D call: TRBD1 (7 bases). This CDR3 has 15 amino acids. Looked up from germline, CDR1 is SGHDN and CDR2 is FVKESK. The V end was cut by 4 bases, the J end by 2 bases, with 15 bases between.

The CDR3 here is CASSSAETAYNEQFF. The CDR3 DNA reads as TGTGCCAGCAGCTCCGCCGAGACAGCCTACAATGAGCAGTTCTTC. V gene TRBV7-2 combines with J gene TRBJ2-1; D might be TRBD1 (5 bases). Germline values: CDR1 SGHTA, CDR2 FQGNSA. V was shortened by 4 bases and J by 2 bases, with 12 bases between the two germline ends. This CDR3 contains 15 residues.

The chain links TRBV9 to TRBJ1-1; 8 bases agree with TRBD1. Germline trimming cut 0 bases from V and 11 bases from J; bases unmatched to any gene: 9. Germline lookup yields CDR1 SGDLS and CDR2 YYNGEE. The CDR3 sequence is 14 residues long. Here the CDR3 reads CASSVGPGGGGAFF. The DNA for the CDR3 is TGTGCCAGCAGCGTAGGACCAGGGGGCGGAGGGGCTTTCTTT.

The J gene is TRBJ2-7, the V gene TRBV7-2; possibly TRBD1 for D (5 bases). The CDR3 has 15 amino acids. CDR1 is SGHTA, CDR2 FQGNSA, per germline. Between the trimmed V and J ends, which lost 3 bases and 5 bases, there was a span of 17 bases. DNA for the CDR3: TGTGCCAGCAGCTTTGAAGCAGGGTGGTTTGACGAGCAGTACTTC. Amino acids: CASSFEAGWFDEQYF.

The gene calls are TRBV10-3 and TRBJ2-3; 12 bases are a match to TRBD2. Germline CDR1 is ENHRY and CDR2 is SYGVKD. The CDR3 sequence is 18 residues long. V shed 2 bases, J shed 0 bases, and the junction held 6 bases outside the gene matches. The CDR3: CAISEGSTSGGSTDTQYF. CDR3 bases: TGTGCCATCAGTGAGGGTTCCACTAGCGGGGGGAGCACAGATACGCAGTATTTT.

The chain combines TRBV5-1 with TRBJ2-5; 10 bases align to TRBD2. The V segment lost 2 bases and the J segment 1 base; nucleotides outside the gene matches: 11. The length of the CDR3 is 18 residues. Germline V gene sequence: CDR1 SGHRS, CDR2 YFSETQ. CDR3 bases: TGCGCCAGCAGCTTCGGAATAGCGGGGGGTAGAGCCCAAGAGACCCAGTACTTC. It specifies CASSFGIAGGRAQETQYF. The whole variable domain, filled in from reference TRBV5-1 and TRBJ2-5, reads KAGVTQTPRYLIKTRGQQVTLSCSPISGHRSVSWYQQTPGQGLQFLFEYFSETQRNKGNFPGRFSGRQFSNSRSEMNVSTLELGDSALYLCASSFGIAGGRAQETQYFGPGTRLLVL.

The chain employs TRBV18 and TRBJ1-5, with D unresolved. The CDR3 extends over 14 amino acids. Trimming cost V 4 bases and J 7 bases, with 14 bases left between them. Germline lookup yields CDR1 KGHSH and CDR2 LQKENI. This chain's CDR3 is CASSLWEGEQPQHF. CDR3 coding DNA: TGTGCCAGCTCACTATGGGAGGGCGAACAGCCCCAGCATTTT.

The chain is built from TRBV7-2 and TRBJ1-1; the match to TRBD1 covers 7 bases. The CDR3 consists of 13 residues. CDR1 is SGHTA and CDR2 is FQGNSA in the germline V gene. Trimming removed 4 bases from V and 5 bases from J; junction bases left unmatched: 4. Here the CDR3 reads CASSSQGGTEAFF. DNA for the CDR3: TGTGCCAGCAGCTCCCAGGGGGGAACTGAAGCTTTCTTT.

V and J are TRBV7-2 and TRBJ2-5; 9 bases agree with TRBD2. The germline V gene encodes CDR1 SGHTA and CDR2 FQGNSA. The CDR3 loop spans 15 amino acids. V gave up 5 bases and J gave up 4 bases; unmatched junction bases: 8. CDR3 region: CASSLGGGGVETQYF. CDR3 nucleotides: TGTGCCAGCAGCCTCGGGGGCGGGGGGGTAGAGACCCAGTACTTC.

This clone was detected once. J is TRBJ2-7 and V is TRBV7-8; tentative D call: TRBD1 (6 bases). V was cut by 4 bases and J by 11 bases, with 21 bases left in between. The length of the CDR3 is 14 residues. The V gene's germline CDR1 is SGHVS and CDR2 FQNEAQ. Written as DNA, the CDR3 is TGTGCCAGCAGCTCGACAGGAACGACGGTAGGGGAGTACTTC. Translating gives CASSSTGTTVGEYF.

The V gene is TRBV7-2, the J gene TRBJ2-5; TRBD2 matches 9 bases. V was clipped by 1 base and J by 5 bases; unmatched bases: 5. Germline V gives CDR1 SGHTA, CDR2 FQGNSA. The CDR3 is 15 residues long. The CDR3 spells CASSLVIAGGETQYF. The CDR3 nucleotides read TGTGCCAGCAGCTTAGTGATTGCGGGGGGGGAGACCCAGTACTTC.

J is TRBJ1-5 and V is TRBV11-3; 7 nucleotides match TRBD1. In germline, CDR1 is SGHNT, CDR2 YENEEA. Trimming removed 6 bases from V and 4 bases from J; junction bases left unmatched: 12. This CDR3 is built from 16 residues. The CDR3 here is CASSLRETGPNQPQHF. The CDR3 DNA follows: TGTGCCAGCAGTCTTAGAGAGACAGGGCCAAATCAGCCCCAGCATTTT.

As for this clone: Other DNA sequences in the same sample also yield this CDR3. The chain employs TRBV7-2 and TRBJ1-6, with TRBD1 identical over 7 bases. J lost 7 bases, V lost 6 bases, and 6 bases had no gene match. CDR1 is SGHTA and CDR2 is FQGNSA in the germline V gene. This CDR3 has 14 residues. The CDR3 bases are TGTGCCAGCAGTTCGGGACAGATCAATTCACCCCTCCACTTT. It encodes CASSSGQINSPLHF.

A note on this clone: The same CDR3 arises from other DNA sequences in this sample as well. CDR3 nucleotides: TGTGCCAGTAGCCTTAAGCAGGGTTTGGCCTATAATTCACCCCTCCACTTT. Encoded protein: CASSLKQGLAYNSPLHF. This sequence joins TRBV19 and TRBJ1-6; possibly TRBD1 for D (5 bases). The length of the CDR3 is 17 residues. V dropped 6 bases and J dropped 2 bases, with 17 bases sitting between them. The germline V gene has CDR1 LNHDA and CDR2 SQIVND (reference sequence).

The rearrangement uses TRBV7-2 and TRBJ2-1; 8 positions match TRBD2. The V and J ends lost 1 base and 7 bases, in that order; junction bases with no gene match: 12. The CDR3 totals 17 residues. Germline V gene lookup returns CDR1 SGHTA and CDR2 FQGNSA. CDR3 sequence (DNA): TGTGCCAGCAGCTTAGTGAGCTCTCTAGCGGGTTCAAATGAGCAGTTCTTC. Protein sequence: CASSLVSSLAGSNEQFF.

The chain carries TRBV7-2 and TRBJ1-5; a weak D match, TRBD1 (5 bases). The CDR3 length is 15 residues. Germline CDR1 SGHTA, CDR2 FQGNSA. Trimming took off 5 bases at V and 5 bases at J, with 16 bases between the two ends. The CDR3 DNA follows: TGTGCCAGCAGCCGAACCGGGACTCTTTATCAGCCCCAGCATTTT. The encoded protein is CASSRTGTLYQPQHF. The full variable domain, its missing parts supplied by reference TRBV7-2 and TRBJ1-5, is GAGVSQSPSNKVTEKGKDVELRCDPISGHTALYWYRQSLGQGLEFLIYFQGNSAPDKSGLPSDRFSAERTGGSVSTLTIQRTQQEDSAVYLCASSRTGTLYQPQHFGDGTRLSIL.

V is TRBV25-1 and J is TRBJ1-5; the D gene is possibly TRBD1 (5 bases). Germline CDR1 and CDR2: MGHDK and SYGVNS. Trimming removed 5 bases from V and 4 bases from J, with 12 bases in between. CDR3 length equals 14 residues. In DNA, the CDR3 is TGTGCCAGCAGTACAGCCGGGGGGAATCAGCCCCAGCATTTT. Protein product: CASSTAGGNQPQHF.

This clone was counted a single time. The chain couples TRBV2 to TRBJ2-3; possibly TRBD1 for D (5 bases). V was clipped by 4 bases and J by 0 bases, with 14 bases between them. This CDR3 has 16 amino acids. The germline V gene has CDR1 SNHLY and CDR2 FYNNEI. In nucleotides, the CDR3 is TGTGCCAGCAGTGCAAGACAGCTTACTAGCACAGATACGCAGTATTTT. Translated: CASSARQLTSTDTQYF. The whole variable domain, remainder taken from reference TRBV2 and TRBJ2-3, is EPEVTQTPSHQVTQMGQEVILRCVPISNHLYFYWYRQILGQKVEFLVSFYNNEISEKSEIFDDQFSVERPDGSNFTLKIRSTKLEDSAMYFCASSARQLTSTDTQYFGPGTRLTVL.

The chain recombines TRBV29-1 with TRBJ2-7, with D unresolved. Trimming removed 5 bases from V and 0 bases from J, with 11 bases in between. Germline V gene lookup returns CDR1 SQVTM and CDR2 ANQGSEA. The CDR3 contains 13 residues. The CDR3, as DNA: TGCAGCGTTACCCCCTCCGGCTCCTACGAGCAGTACTTC. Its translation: CSVTPSGSYEQYF.

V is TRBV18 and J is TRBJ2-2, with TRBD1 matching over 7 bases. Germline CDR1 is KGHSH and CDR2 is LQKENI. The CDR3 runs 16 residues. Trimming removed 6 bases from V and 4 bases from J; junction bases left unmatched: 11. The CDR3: CASSPESAGGTGELFF. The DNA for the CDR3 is TGTGCCAGCTCGCCGGAATCGGCAGGGGGCACCGGGGAGCTGTTTTTT.